These T cell receptor beta chains were read from a single sample in a study of blood T cell repertoires in COVID-19. Assay used: immunoSEQ multiplex PCR; TCRdb lists only in-frame clones, some missing. This sample carries approximately 320,000 clones, roughly 90% of them seen once, and the ten largest clones take 8.5% to 14%. Sequenced input: peripheral blood. The receptors were sampled from a woman aged 25 to 39 with COVID-19, enrolled during active disease. Both conserved end residues are part of each CDR3. Fields, in order: V gene, J gene, clone size, D gene, CDR3 DNA, CDR3 protein. D genes are given only for firm matches. Size tells how often a clone was seen (once, few, many) or the class of an expanded clone, and some rows leave it out.

TRBV4-1,TRBJ2-2,NA,TRBD2,TGCGCCAGCAGGCCAGGACTAGCGGTTTTGAGCGGGGAGCTGTTTTTT,CASRPGLAVLSGELFF
TRBV11-2,TRBJ2-3,NA,TRBD2,TGTGCCAGCAGCTTTTCCTTGGGGGGGAGCACAGATACGCAGTATTTT,CASSFSLGGSTDTQYF
TRBV6-2/TRBV6-3,TRBJ1-5,NA,NA,TGTGCCAGCAGACCTACAGGGTTTACTAATCAGCCCCAGCATTTT,CASRPTGFTNQPQHF
TRBV4-1,TRBJ1-6,NA,NA,TGCGCCAGCAGCCAAGTTACAGGGACCGCTTATAATTCACCCCTCCACTTT,CASSQVTGTAYNSPLHF
TRBV25-1,TRBJ2-2,NA,NA,TGTGCCAGCAGATTTTCGTGGCAGGGCGGGGAGCTGTTTTTT,CASRFSWQGGELFF
TRBV9,TRBJ1-2,NA,NA,TGTGCCAGCAGCGTAGTGGGAGGGAACTATGGCTACACCTTC,CASSVVGGNYGYTF
TRBV6-5,TRBJ1-1,NA,NA,TGTGCCAGCAGGAGGACAGTCATGAACACTGAAGCTTTCTTT,CASRRTVMNTEAFF
TRBV15,TRBJ2-3,once,TRBD2,TGTGCCACCAGCTCAACTCGGGGGGGGGCCACAGATACGCAGTATTTT,CATSSTRGGATDTQYF
TRBV10-3,TRBJ2-1,NA,TRBD1,TGTGCCATCAGAGGACAGGGCTCCTACAATGAGCAGTTCTTC,CAIRGQGSYNEQFF
TRBV5-5,TRBJ1-5,NA,NA,TGTGCCAGCAGCTTGGGGCTCTTAACAGGTGGCAGCAATCAGCCCCAGCATTTT,CASSLGLLTGGSNQPQHF
TRBV3-1/TRBV3-2,TRBJ1-2,NA,TRBD1,TGTGCCAGCAGCCAAGCCGATAGGGGGCGGAGAGGCTACACCTTC,CASSQADRGRRGYTF
TRBV11-2,TRBJ1-2,NA,NA,TGTGCCAGCAGCCCGCGGGTTGGCAGCCGCTACTATGGCTACACCTTC,CASSPRVGSRYYGYTF
TRBV27,TRBJ2-1,NA,TRBD2,TGTGCCAGCAGTTCTAGCGGGGTCCTCTCCTACAATGAGCAGTTCTTC,CASSSSGVLSYNEQFF
TRBV7-6,TRBJ2-7,NA,NA,TGTGCCAGCAGCCTAAACAGGGACTCCTACGAGCAGTACTTC,CASSLNRDSYEQYF
TRBV4-1,TRBJ1-2,NA,TRBD1,TGCGCCAGCAGCCAAGTTCCTCGGACAGGGGGCTACCGCAACTATGGCTACACCTTC,CASSQVPRTGGYRNYGYTF
TRBV19,TRBJ1-6,NA,NA,TGTGCCACCAGCGCGGGGGAAAGGGCACCCCTCCACTTT,CATSAGERAPLHF
TRBV5-5,TRBJ1-2,NA,TRBD1,TGTGCCAGCAGCCCTCAAACCGGACAGGCCAACTATGGCTACACCTTC,CASSPQTGQANYGYTF
TRBV5-1,TRBJ1-6,NA,NA,TGCGCCAGCAGCTTGGAAGGAGTCCTTAATTCACCCCTCCACTTT,CASSLEGVLNSPLHF
TRBV5-1,TRBJ2-1,NA,TRBD2,TGCGCCAGCAGCTTCGCGGGGGTAGAGGTGGATGAGCAGTTCTTC,CASSFAGVEVDEQFF
TRBV18,TRBJ1-1,NA,TRBD1,TGTGCCAGCTCACAGGACAGGATGAACACTGAAGCTTTCTTT,CASSQDRMNTEAFF
TRBV28,TRBJ1-3,NA,TRBD1,TGTGCCAGCAGTTACAGGGGCCTGATGGGAAACACCATATATTTT,CASSYRGLMGNTIYF
TRBV2,TRBJ2-1,NA,TRBD2,TGTGCCAGCAGTGAATCGGGAGGCGCCTACAATGAGCAGTTCTTC,CASSESGGAYNEQFF
TRBV4-1,TRBJ2-2,NA,TRBD1,TGCGCCAGCAGCTCCCGTCACAGGGGAGCCACCGGGGAGCTGTTTTTT,CASSSRHRGATGELFF
TRBV5-6,TRBJ1-2,NA,TRBD1,TGTGCCAGCAGCGTTGGGACAGTGAACTATGGCTACACCTTC,CASSVGTVNYGYTF
TRBV2,TRBJ2-3,NA,TRBD1,TGTGCCAGCAGCGGGGACAGGGGCTATACAGATACGCAGTATTTT,CASSGDRGYTDTQYF
TRBV9,TRBJ1-5,NA,NA,TGTGCCAGCAGCGAGGGGAGCAATCAGCCCCAGCATTTT,CASSEGSNQPQHF
TRBV3-1/TRBV3-2,TRBJ2-7,NA,TRBD1,TGTGCCAGCAGCCACCCGGGACAGGCGGTCGCAGGCGAGCAGTACTTC,CASSHPGQAVAGEQYF
TRBV19,TRBJ2-1,NA,NA,TGTGCCAGTAGGAAAATAAGAGGCGCATTGGCCTACAATGAGCAGTTCTTC,CASRKIRGALAYNEQFF